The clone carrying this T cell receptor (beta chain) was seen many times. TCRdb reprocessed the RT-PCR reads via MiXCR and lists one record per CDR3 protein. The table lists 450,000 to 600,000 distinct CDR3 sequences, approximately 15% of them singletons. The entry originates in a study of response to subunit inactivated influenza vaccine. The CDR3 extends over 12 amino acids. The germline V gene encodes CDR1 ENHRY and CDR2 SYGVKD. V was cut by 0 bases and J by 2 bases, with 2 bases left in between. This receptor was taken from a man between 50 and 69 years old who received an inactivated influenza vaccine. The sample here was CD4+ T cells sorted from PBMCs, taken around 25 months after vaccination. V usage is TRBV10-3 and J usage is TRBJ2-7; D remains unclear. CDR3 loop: CAISESPYEQYF. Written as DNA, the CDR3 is TGTGCCATCAGTGAGTCCCCCTACGAGCAGTACTTC.